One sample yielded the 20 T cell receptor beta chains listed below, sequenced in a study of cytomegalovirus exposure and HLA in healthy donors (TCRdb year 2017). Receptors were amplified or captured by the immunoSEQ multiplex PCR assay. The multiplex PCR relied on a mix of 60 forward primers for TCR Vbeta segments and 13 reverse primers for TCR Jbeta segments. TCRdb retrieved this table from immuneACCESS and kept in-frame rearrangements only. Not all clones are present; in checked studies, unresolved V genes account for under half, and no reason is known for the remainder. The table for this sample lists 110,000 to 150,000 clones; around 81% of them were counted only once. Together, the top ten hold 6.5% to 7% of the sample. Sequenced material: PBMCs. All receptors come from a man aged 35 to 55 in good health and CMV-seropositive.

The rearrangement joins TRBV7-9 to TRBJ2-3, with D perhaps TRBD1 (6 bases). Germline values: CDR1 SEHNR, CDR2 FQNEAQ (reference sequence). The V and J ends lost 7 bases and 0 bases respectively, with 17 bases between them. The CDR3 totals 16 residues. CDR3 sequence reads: CASTPQLGGSTDTQYF. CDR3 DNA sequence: TGTGCCAGCACCCCACAGCTAGGGGGAAGCACAGATACGCAGTATTTT.

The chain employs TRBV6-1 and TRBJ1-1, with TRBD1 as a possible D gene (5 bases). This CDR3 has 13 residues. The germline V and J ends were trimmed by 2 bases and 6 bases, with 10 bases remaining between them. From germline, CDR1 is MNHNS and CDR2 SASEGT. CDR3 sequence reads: CASSEWGVAEAFF. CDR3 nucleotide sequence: TGTGCCAGCAGTGAATGGGGGGTGGCTGAAGCTTTCTTT.

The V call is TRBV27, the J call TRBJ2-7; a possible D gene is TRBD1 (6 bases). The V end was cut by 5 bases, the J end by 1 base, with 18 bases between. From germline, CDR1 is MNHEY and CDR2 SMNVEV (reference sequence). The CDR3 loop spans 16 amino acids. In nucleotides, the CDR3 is TGTGCCAGCAGTCCTCCAGCCGGGACATATTCCTACGAGCAGTACTTC. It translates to CASSPPAGTYSYEQYF.

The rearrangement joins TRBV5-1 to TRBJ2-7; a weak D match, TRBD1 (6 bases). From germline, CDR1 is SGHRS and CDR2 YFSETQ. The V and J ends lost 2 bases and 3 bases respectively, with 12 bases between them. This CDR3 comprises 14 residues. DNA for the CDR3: TGCGCCAGCAGCTTTTTAAAAGGGGGCTACGAGCAGTACTTC. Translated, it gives CASSFLKGGYEQYF.

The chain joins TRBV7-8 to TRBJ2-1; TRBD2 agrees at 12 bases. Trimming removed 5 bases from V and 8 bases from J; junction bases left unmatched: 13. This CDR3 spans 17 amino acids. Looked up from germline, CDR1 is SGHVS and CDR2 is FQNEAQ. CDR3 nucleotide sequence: TGTGCCAGCAGCGGCCTAGCGGGAGGGCCTTTAGGCGATGAGCAGTTCTTC. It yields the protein CASSGLAGGPLGDEQFF.

CDR3 sequence: CASSPLGLAANEQFF. CDR3 DNA sequence: TGTGCCAGCTCACCTCTCGGGCTAGCGGCGAATGAGCAGTTCTTC. This rearrangement joins TRBV18 to TRBJ2-1; 7 positions match TRBD2. Germline loops: CDR1 KGHSH, CDR2 LQKENI. V lost 3 bases, J lost 7 bases, and 9 bases stayed unmatched. CDR3 length: 15 residues.

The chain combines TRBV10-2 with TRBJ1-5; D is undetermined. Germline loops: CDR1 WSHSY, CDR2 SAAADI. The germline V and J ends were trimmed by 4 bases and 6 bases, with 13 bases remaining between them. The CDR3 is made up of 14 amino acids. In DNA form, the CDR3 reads TGCGCCAGCAGTGTAGGGCAGACTAGTCAGCCCCAGCATTTT. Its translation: CASSVGQTSQPQHF.

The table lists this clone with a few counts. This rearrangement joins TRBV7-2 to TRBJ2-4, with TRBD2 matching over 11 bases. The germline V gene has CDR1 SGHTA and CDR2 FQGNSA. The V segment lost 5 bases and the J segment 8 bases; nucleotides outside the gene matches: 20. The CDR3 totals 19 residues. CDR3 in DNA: TGTGCCAGCAGCCCCCCCCGGGGTGTTAGCGGGAGGGCCTTTGACATTCAGTACTTC. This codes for CASSPPRGVSGRAFDIQYF.

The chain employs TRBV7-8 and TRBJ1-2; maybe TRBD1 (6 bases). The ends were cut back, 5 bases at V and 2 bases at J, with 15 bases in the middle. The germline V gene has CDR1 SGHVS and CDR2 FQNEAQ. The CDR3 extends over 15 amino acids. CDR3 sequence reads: CASSPWDNPNYGYTF. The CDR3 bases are TGTGCCAGCAGCCCTTGGGACAACCCGAACTATGGCTACACCTTC.

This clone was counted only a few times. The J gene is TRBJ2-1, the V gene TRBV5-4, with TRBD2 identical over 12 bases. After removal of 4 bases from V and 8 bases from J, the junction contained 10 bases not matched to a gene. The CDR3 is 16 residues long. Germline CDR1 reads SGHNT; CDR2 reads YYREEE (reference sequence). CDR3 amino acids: CASSRKLAGGGDEQFF. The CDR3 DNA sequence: TGTGCCAGCAGCAGGAAACTAGCGGGGGGAGGCGATGAGCAGTTCTTC.

The CDR3 loop reads CASSQERGGLSYEQYF. CDR3 in DNA: TGTGCCAGCAGCCAAGAGCGGGGGGGCCTCTCCTACGAGCAGTACTTC. V gene TRBV4-2 combines with J gene TRBJ2-7, with TRBD2 matching 9 bases. Germline V CDR1 and CDR2: LGHNA, YNFKEQ. The ends lost 0 bases at V and 0 bases at J; junction bases unmatched: 3. This CDR3 region has 16 residues.

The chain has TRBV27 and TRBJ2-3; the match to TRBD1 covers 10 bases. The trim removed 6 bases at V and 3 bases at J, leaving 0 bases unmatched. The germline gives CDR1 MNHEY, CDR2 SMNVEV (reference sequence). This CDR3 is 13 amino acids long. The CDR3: CASRGQGTDTQYF. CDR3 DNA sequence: TGTGCCAGCAGGGGACAGGGGACAGATACGCAGTATTTT.

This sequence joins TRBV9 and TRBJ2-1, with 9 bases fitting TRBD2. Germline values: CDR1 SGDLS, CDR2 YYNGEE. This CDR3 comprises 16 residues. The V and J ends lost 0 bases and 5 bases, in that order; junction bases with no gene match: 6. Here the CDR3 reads CASSVGPAGGDNEQFF. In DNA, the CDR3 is TGTGCCAGCAGCGTAGGTCCCGCGGGAGGGGACAATGAGCAGTTCTTC.

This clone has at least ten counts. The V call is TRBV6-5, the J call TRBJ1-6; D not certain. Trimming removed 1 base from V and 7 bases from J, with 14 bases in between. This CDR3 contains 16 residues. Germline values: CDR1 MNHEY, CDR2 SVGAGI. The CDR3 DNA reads TGTGCCAGCAGTTACTTCGGTAGAGGAACGAATTCACCCCTCCACTTT. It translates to CASSYFGRGTNSPLHF.

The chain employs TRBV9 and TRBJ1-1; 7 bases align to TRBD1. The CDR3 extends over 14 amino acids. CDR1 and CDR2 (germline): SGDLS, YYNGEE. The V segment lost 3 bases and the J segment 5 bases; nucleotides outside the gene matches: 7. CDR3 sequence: CASSGGQTGTEAFF. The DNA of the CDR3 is TGTGCCAGCAGCGGGGGACAGACTGGGACTGAAGCTTTCTTT.

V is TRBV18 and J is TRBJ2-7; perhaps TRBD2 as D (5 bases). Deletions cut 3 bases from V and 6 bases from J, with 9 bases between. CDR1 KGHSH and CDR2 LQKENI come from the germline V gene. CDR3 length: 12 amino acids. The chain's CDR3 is CASSPYGVEQYF. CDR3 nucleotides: TGTGCCAGCTCACCGTACGGGGTCGAGCAGTACTTC.

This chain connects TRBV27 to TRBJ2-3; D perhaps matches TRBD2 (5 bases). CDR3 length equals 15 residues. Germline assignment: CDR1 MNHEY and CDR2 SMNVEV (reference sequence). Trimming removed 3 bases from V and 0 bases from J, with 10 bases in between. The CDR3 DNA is TGTGCCAGCAGTTTCTTGGACTGGAGCACAGATACGCAGTATTTT. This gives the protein CASSFLDWSTDTQYF.

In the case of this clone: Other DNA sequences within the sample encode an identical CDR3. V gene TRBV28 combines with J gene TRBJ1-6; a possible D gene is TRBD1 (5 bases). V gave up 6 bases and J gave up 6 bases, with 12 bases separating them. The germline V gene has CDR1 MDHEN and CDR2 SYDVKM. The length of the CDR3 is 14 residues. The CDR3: CASREGTLNSPLHF. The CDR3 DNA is TGTGCCAGCAGGGAGGGGACCCTTAATTCACCCCTCCACTTT.

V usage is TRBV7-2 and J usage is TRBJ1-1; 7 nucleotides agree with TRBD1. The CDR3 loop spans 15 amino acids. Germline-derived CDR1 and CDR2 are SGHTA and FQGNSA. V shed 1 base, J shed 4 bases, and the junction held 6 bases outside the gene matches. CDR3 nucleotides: TGTGCCAGCAGCTTAGGAACAGGGGCAGCCACTGAAGCTTTCTTT. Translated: CASSLGTGAATEAFF.

The CDR3 sequence is CASRSQQGATNEKLFF. The CDR3 DNA is TGTGCCAGCAGGTCTCAACAAGGGGCAACTAATGAAAAACTGTTTTTT. V usage is TRBV7-2 and J usage is TRBJ1-4; the D gene is possibly TRBD1 (5 bases). This CDR3 comprises 16 residues. The germline CDR1 and CDR2 sequences are SGHTA and FQGNSA. V lost 6 bases to trimming and J lost 0 bases, with 14 bases between them.